The rows below give T cell receptor beta chains drawn from one sample of a study of T cell responses to AZD1222 COVID-19 vaccine. Assay: immunoSEQ multiplex PCR; the TCRdb copy retains only in-frame clones and omits some. The sample holds 100,000 to 150,000 clones; over 75% are singletons and the top ten take around 9.3%. The source material was peripheral blood, sampled on day 0 of AZD1222 vaccination. The receptor source for this set is an adult in good health. Both conserved end residues are part of each CDR3. Each record gives: J gene, V gene, CDR3 protein.

>TRBJ2-7|TRBV6-5
CASSYGRGSREQYF
>TRBJ1-1|TRBV27
CASSPRGRGTEAFF
>TRBJ1-6|TRBV6-1
CASSEQGLGNSPLHF
>TRBJ2-7|TRBV21-1
CASSKRTSGYEQYF
>TRBJ1-1|TRBV25-1
CASGYRENTEAFF
>TRBJ2-5|TRBV21-1
CASSKACGRQETQYF
>TRBJ1-1|TRBV6-5
CASSYGRLPTEAFF
>TRBJ2-1|TRBV29-1
CSTAPGSGSRTSYNEQFF
>TRBJ2-1|TRBV3-1/TRBV3-2
CASSPGRSGRTFF
>TRBJ2-7|TRBV13
CASSPMTERGDPGQYF
>TRBJ2-7|TRBV27
CATATRASYEQYF
>TRBJ1-5|TRBV6-2/TRBV6-3
CASSQQVAGQPQHF
>TRBJ2-5|TRBV11-1
CASSLVAGAPQETQYF
>TRBJ2-5|TRBV3-1/TRBV3-2
CASSQGQRETQYF
>TRBJ1-2|TRBV5-1
CASSQDGRLRYTF
>TRBJ2-1|TRBV11-1
CASSLGGESSYNEQFF
>TRBJ2-2|TRBV2
CASSEGSAAGELFF
>TRBJ1-2|TRBV27
CASSSLDSNYGYTF
>TRBJ2-7|TRBV28
CASTRGTGLYEQYF
>TRBJ1-2|TRBV7-3
CASSQGPRGGYTF
>TRBJ1-1|TRBV19
CASSLNVLMNTEAFF
>TRBJ1-2|TRBV15
CATSTGQGSGYGYTF
>TRBJ2-7|TRBV5-1
CASSFSGDAYEQYF
>TRBJ2-1|TRBV6-5
CASSYSLGGNNEQFF
>TRBJ2-6|TRBV19
CASRSGRSSGANVLTF
>TRBJ2-6|TRBV6-6
CATREGANVLTF
>TRBJ1-1|TRBV5-1
CASSLVSRPNTEAFF
>TRBJ1-5|TRBV2
CASSRSPGGNQPQHF
>TRBJ1-4|TRBV28
CASSLFEGTTNEKLFF
>TRBJ1-4|TRBV25-1
CASSLNRGARGEKLFF
>TRBJ2-5|TRBV28
CASSPYIQYF
>TRBJ2-5|TRBV27
CAIRGLAGPQYF
>TRBJ2-7|TRBV25-1
CASLLMGEQYF
>TRBJ2-5|TRBV27
CASSKTSGSFETQYF
>TRBJ2-3|TRBV5-1
CASSFSGSTDTQYF
>TRBJ2-7|TRBV7-3
CASSPFGGTNEQYF
>TRBJ1-4|TRBV4-2
CASSQEVWDPNEKLFF
>TRBJ1-2|TRBV28
CASSLQDRENGYTF
>TRBJ1-2|TRBV7-9
CASSSWKTGGYTF
>TRBJ2-2|TRBV9
CASSVALGLNTGELFF
>TRBJ2-1|TRBV19
CASREREIGNEQFF
>TRBJ1-4|TRBV5-1
CASSLQGTYEKLFF
>TRBJ2-1|TRBV11-1
CASSLLVSSPYNEQFF
>TRBJ2-3|TRBV7-2
CASSLQGGLAGATDTQYF
>TRBJ2-5|TRBV9
CASSVGLGLAGVETQYF
>TRBJ2-3|TRBV7-2
CASSLSTASWDTQYF
>TRBJ2-1|TRBV9
CASPQRVASGANVEQFF
>TRBJ2-7|TRBV28
CASSLVGSTPYEQYF
>TRBJ1-1|TRBV27
CASSTNRFTEAFF
>TRBJ2-3|TRBV6-1
CASSVFDGPRPTDTQYF
>TRBJ2-2|TRBV7-9
CATGTGYTGELFF
>TRBJ1-2|TRBV18
CASSPEFLGSSVYGYTF
>TRBJ1-3|TRBV3-1/TRBV3-2
CASSQTRDGNTIYF
>TRBJ1-1|TRBV7-9
CASSLGGRPNTEAFF
>TRBJ2-3|TRBV7-3
CASSPGAGDTQYF